This TCR beta chain was recovered during a study of STAT3 mutations in large granular lymphocyte leukemia. Study at large: Immunosuppressive therapy was given to more than half of T-LGLL patients. The study's findings and limits: At least one immunodominant TCR beta clonotype appeared in every T-cell large granular lymphocyte leukemia patient. Differing intervals and regimens complicate linking therapy response to clone burden.

The assay was immunoSEQ multiplex PCR, and TCRdb's table has in-frame clones only and misses some. The data contain approximately 10,000 clones, 50% to 60% of them singletons. This clone occurred a few times. The antigen is undetermined. Germline V CDR1 and CDR2: GTSNPN, SVGIG (reference sequence). With 0 bases removed from V and 1 base from J, the gap between germline ends came to 13 bases. CDR3 length equals 16 residues. The rearrangement joins TRBV30 to TRBJ2-1, with a weak D call TRBD2 (6 bases). Sequencing input: peripheral blood mononuclear cells. This TCR was sampled from a boy aged 5-17 years with T-cell large granular lymphocyte leukemia. Some clones in this sample may be carry-over from other donors' samples. This chain's CDR3 is CAWSVGSGHSYNEQFF. CDR3 bases: TGTGCCTGGAGTGTAGGTAGCGGCCATTCCTACAATGAGCAGTTCTTC.